The 20 T cell receptor beta chains presented below share a single source sample, sequenced in a study of tumor-infiltrating lymphocytes in glioblastoma multiforme. Multiple V-beta primers and a C-beta primer amplified TCRB from RNA. Using its own MiXCR run on the multiplex PCR reads, TCRdb lists one record per CDR3 protein. Seen here are 8,500 to 10,000 distinct CDR3 sequences, about 67% observed once, and the top ten hold approximately 53%. The sample consisted of brain tumor tissue. These receptors were obtained from a male donor with glioblastoma.

By share, this clonotype counts as medium-sized. J is TRBJ2-6 and V is TRBV20-1; either TRBD1 or TRBD2 may fit D (5 bases each). CDR1 DFQATT and CDR2 SNEGSKA come from the germline V gene (reference sequence). There are 13 residues in the CDR3. Trimming left V 6 bases short and J 2 bases short, with 8 bases between. Here the CDR3 DNA reads TGCAGTGCCGGGACGGCTGGGGCCAACGTCCTGACTTTC. Protein sequence: CSAGTAGANVLTF.

V gene TRBV29-1 combines with J gene TRBJ2-1, with 10 bases identical to TRBD2. The CDR3 has 16 amino acids. The ends lost 0 bases at V and 6 bases at J; junction bases unmatched: 8. Germline V CDR1 and CDR2: SQVTM, ANQGSEA. CDR3 amino acids: CSVEDRLAGVGNEQFF. The CDR3 bases are TGCAGCGTTGAAGATCGTCTAGCGGGAGTGGGCAATGAGCAGTTCTTC.

This clonotype appeared many times. The chain has TRBV30 and TRBJ2-7, with 10 bases matching TRBD1. The CDR3 is 15 residues long. V trimming: 1 base; J trimming: 3 bases; junction bases outside the gene matches: 6. Germline V gives CDR1 GTSNPN, CDR2 SVGIG (reference sequence). Written as DNA, the CDR3 is TGTGCCTGGAGTGGAGGGACAGGGGCCGGCTACGAGCAGTACTTC. Encoded protein: CAWSGGTGAGYEQYF.

A note on this clonotype: The junction departs from germline at one end; a sequencing error may be responsible. The chain uses TRBV20-1 and TRBJ2-7, with 11 nucleotides matching TRBD2. The length of the CDR3 is 15 residues. Germline V lookup: CDR1 DFQATT, CDR2 SNEGSKA (reference sequence). The CDR3 DNA reads as TGCAGTACCAACCTTCGGACTAGCGGGCTCCCGGGGCAGTGCTTC. It translates to CSTNLRTSGLPGQCF.

This clonotype was recorded a few times. The junction differs from germline at one of its ends, possibly a read error. The rearrangement joins TRBV6-1 to TRBJ1-1; no reliable D call. The germline V gene has CDR1 MNHNS and CDR2 SASEGT. The CDR3 extends over 14 amino acids. The CDR3 is CASSDSQKNTEALF. The DNA for the CDR3 is TGTGCCAGCAGTGATTCACAGAAAAACACTGAAGCTCTCTTT.

The V and J genes are TRBV11-1 and TRBJ1-1; 11 nucleotides agree with TRBD1. Per the germline V gene, CDR1 is SGHAT and CDR2 is FQDESV (reference sequence). The CDR3 length is 14 residues. The V segment lost 5 bases and the J segment 4 bases; nucleotides outside the gene matches: 3. CDR3 coding DNA: TGTGCCAGCAGCGCTGGGACAGGGGGCACTGAAGCTTTCTTT. Residues: CASSAGTGGTEAFF.

This clonotype was found once. A read error may be the cause here, since a much bigger clone is one base away. V usage is TRBV2 and J usage is TRBJ2-7; unclear D gene. V dropped 10 bases and J dropped 0 bases, with 19 bases sitting between them. Germline V gene lookup returns CDR1 SNHLY and CDR2 FYNNEI. The CDR3 has 15 amino acids. The CDR3: CATVVIAHSSYEQYF. CDR3 DNA sequence: TGTGCCACCGTCGTTATAGCCCACAGCTCCTACGAGCAGTACTTC.

Turning to this clonotype: A junction boundary mismatches the germline segment, possibly from a read error. The rearrangement links TRBV20-1 to TRBJ2-1; D is unclear. Germline V CDR1 and CDR2: DFQATT, SNEGSKA (reference sequence). CDR3 length: 14 amino acids. This CDR3 is CRARDEAGPYGQFF. DNA of the CDR3: TGCAGAGCTAGAGATGAGGCAGGACCGTATGGGCAGTTCTTC.

This clonotype was counted a single time. One junction end disagrees with the germline gene, perhaps due to a read error. The genes are TRBV4-1 and TRBJ2-4; 9 nucleotides line up with TRBD2. From germline, CDR1 is MGHRA and CDR2 YSYEKL. This CDR3 is built from 13 residues. CDR3 in amino acids: CVSSQGLAQCQYF. The CDR3 bases are TGCGTCAGCAGCCAGGGACTAGCACAGTGTCAGTACTTC.

This clonotype occurred a few times. V usage is TRBV5-5 and J usage is TRBJ2-1; 8 bases match TRBD2. CDR1 is SGHKS, CDR2 YYEKEE, per germline (reference sequence). The CDR3 is made up of 15 amino acids. With 1 base clipped from V and 5 bases from J, the junction kept 5 bases outside the gene matches. This CDR3 reads CASSLSGSGDNEQFF. CDR3 nucleotides: TGTGCCAGCAGCTTGAGCGGGAGTGGGGACAATGAGCAGTTCTTC.

The rearrangement uses TRBV20-1 and TRBJ2-7; D is possibly TRBD1 or TRBD2 (5 bases each). Trimming stripped 5 bases from V and 0 bases from J, with 11 bases between. This CDR3 region has 13 residues. Germline V gives CDR1 DFQATT, CDR2 SNEGSKA (reference sequence). CDR3 region: CSASGTVSYEQYF. In DNA form, the CDR3 reads TGCAGTGCTTCCGGGACCGTCTCCTACGAGCAGTACTTC.

This clonotype is a singleton in its sample. The chain has TRBV20-1 and TRBJ2-5; D ambiguous. Germline V CDR1 and CDR2: DFQATT, SNEGSKA (reference sequence). The CDR3 extends over 12 amino acids. V lost 6 bases and J 5 bases, leaving 13 bases between the germline ends. CDR3 sequence (DNA): TGCAGTGCGCGGACCCTAGAGGAGACCCAGTACTTC. The encoded protein is CSARTLEETQYF.

There are many counts of this clonotype. With a much larger clone just one base away, this may be a read error. DNA for the CDR3: TGCAGTGCTGACTGGCGGGGGGAACACGTTGAGCAGTTCTTC. This codes for CSADWRGEHVEQFF. The genes are TRBV20-1 and TRBJ2-1, with TRBD2 matching over 8 bases. Losses at the gene ends were 5 bases for V and 9 bases for J; bases not matched to a gene: 12. From germline, CDR1 is DFQATT and CDR2 SNEGSKA (reference sequence). This CDR3 is built from 14 residues.

CDR3 protein: CSAKQGRGGVTDTQYF. CDR3 in DNA: TGCAGTGCTAAGCAAGGGAGAGGTGGTGTCACAGATACGCAGTATTTT. The V gene is TRBV20-1, the J gene TRBJ2-3; possible D gene TRBD2, 5 bases. V lost 4 bases, J lost 2 bases, and 19 bases lay in between. Germline lookup yields CDR1 DFQATT and CDR2 SNEGSKA (reference sequence). The CDR3 covers 16 residues.

The chain combines TRBV20-1 with TRBJ2-3, with D perhaps matching TRBD1 or TRBD2 (5 bases each). This CDR3 is 15 amino acids long. V was cut by 6 bases and J by 7 bases, with 23 bases left in between. Germline values: CDR1 DFQATT, CDR2 SNEGSKA (reference sequence). CDR3 DNA: TGCAGTGCCCTACGAACTGGGACGACCCCTAATACGCAGTATTTT. It codes for CSALRTGTTPNTQYF.

This rearrangement joins TRBV29-1 to TRBJ2-1; unclear D gene. This CDR3 is 13 amino acids long. The V end was cut by 3 bases, the J end by 11 bases, with 17 bases between. Germline V gene data show CDR1 as SQVTM and CDR2 as ANQGSEA. The CDR3 loop is CSVEDTSHDKQFF. CDR3 coding DNA: TGCAGCGTTGAGGATACCTCCCACGATAAGCAGTTCTTC.

This clonotype was observed once. Germline is not matched at one junction end, which may reflect a read error. The rearrangement links TRBV20-1 to TRBJ2-7; possible D gene TRBD2, 5 bases. CDR1 DFQATT and CDR2 SNEGSKA come from the germline V gene (reference sequence). This CDR3 comprises 15 residues. CDR3 sequence reads: CCARWEGIRGSEQYF. The CDR3 coding sequence is TGCTGTGCTAGATGGGAAGGGATTAGAGGGAGTGAGCAGTACTTC.

The chain links TRBV29-1 to TRBJ2-2; D is uncertain. This CDR3 has 13 amino acids. V lost 6 bases to trimming and J lost 4 bases, with 12 bases between them. Germline V gives CDR1 SQVTM, CDR2 ANQGSEA. This CDR3 is CSVDEVGTGELFF. As DNA, the CDR3 is TGCAGCGTGGACGAGGTGGGCACCGGGGAGCTGTTTTTT.

By frequency in the sample, this clonotype is medium-sized (0.01 to 0.1%). The chain recombines TRBV4-1 with TRBJ1-2; D is ambiguous. Germline V gene data show CDR1 as MGHRA and CDR2 as YSYEKL. This CDR3 has 16 residues. V lost 0 bases and J lost 0, with 11 bases in between. CDR3 loop: CASSQDRYRSNYGYTF. CDR3 bases: TGCGCCAGCAGCCAAGATAGGTACAGATCTAACTATGGCTACACCTTC.

This clonotype is termed medium-sized (0.01 to 0.1%). The chain uses TRBV5-6 and TRBJ2-7, with D possibly called TRBD1 or TRBD2 (5 bases each). This CDR3 is 14 amino acids long. Germline V lookup: CDR1 SGHDT, CDR2 YYEEEE. V dropped 4 bases and J dropped 2 bases, with 13 bases sitting between them. The CDR3 DNA reads as TGTGCCAGCAGCGATTTGGGGGTTACCTACGAGCAGTACTTC. Translating gives CASSDLGVTYEQYF.